This note documents a single TCR beta chain sequence. These data come from a study of blood T cell repertoires in COVID-19. Study-wide background: The United States, Italy and Spain were the sources of the acute and convalescent COVID-19 samples. In each case, the material was cDNA or gDNA derived from T cells, B-cell-depleted T cells, or PBMCs.

Methods used by the authors: The authors estimated nucleated cell counts from reference gene primer amplification. TCRdb's copy holds only in-frame clones and misses some; the assay was immunoSEQ multiplex PCR. The V and J calls and clone size are taken from that table; D and trimming were inferred from the DNA. In the table there are more than 95,000 clones, more than 70% of which are singletons. Recruited during active infection, patients (from Seattle) were subsequently followed longitudinally. The sequenced sample consisted of peripheral blood. The clonotype originates from a woman of 80 years or more with COVID-19, enrolled during active disease.

The CDR3 DNA is TGCAGCGTTGAAGGTAGTGGGCAACCCCAGCATTTT. This sequence encodes CSVEGSGQPQHF. The chain joins TRBV29-1 to TRBJ1-5; D call uncertain. The length of the CDR3 is 12 residues. In germline, CDR1 is SQVTM, CDR2 ANQGSEA. The V end was cut by 1 base, the J end by 10 bases, with 11 bases between.